A selection of T cell receptor beta chains follows, all from one sample in a study of T cell repertoires in cytomegalovirus infection. TCRdb redid the calling of the reads with MiXCR, one entry per CDR3 protein. The table shows about 310,000 distinct CDR3 sequences, with 8% to 10% occurring only once. Sequencing was done on a sample of PBMCs. The receptors come from a human donor in good health (CMV status not recorded). Some clones in this sample may be carry-over from other donors' samples. The CDR3 runs from the conserved cysteine through the conserved F or W.

TRBV7-2 | CASSFSGTSGEEQYF
TRBV20-1 | CSARDGLNTEAFF
TRBV20-1 | CSALTSGGYNEQFF
TRBV7-3 | CASSWTGFLSNQPQHF
TRBV27 | CASSPGYSNQPQHF
TRBV7-2 | CASAGYEQFF
TRBV6-2/TRBV6-3 | CASSFPGTTTDTQYF
TRBV29-1 | CSVETGADTQYF
TRBV20-1 | CSAKGGSTDTQYF
TRBV7-2 | CASSLSVPDEKLFF
TRBV7-3 | CASSSRVGRVDEQFF
TRBV4-1 | CASSHIPTATFSYEQYF
TRBV7-9 | CASSLGSTEAFF
TRBV12-3/TRBV12-4 | CASSSLGPSVSGELFF
TRBV29-1 | CSARHIYGYTF
TRBV6-2/TRBV6-3 | CASSPRGRPEWNQPQHF
TRBV28 | CASRWTRDRGRTEKLFF
TRBV3-1 | CASSQGSLAGGDEQFF
TRBV7-2 | CASTPLAGGPINEQFF
TRBV6-5 | CASSYSSGGDSGSQYF
TRBV29-1 | CSVEWGAGKTEAFF
TRBV7-2 | CASSLARGAFGYTF
TRBV20-1 | CSARDWTGGLNSPLHF
TRBV7-2 | CASSSQGDVQTQQFF